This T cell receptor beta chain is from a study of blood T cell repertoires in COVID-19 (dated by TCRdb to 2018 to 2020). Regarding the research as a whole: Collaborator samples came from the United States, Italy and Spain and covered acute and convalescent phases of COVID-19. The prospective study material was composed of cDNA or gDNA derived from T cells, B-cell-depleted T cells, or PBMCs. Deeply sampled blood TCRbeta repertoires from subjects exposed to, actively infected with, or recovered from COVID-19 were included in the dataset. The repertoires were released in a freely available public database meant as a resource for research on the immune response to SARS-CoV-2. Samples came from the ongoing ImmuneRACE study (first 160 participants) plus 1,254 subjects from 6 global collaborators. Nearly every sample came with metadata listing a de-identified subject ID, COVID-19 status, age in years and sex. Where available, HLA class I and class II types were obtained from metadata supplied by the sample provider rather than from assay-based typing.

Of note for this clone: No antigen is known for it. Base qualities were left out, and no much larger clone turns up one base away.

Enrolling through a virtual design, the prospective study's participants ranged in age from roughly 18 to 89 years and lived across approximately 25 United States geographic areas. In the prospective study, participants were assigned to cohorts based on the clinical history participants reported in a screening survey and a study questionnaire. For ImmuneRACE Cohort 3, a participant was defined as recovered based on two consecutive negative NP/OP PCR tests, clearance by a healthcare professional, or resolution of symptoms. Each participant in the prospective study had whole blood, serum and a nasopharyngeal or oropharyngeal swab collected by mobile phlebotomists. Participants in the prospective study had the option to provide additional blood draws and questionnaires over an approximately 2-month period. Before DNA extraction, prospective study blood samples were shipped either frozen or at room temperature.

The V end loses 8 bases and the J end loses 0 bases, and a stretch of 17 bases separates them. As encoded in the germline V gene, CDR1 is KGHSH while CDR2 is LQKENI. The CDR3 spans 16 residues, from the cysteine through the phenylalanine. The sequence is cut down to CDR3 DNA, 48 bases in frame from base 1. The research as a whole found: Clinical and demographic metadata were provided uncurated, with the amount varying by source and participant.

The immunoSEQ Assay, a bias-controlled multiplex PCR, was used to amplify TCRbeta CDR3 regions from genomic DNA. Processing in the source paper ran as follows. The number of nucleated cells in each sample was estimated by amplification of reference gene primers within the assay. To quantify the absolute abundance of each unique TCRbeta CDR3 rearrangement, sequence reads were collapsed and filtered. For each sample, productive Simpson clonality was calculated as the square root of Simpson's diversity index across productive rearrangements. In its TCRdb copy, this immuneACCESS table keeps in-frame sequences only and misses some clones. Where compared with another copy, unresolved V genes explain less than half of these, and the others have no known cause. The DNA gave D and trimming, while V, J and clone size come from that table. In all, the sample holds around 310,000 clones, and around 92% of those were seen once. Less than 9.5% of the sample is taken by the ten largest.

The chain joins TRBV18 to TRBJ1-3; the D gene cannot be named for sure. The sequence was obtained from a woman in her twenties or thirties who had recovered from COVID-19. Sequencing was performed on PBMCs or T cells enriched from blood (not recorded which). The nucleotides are TGTGCCAGCGCACTAAGGGAGGATTACTCTGGAAACACCATATATTTT. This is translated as CASALREDYSGNTIYF.